The 5 T cell receptor beta chains below all came from one sample that was sequenced in a study of T-cell memory formation after mild COVID-19. Via MiXCR, TCRdb re-called the 5' RACE reads, giving one row per CDR3 protein. The top ten clones hold about 21% of a sample with 280,000 or so distinct CDR3 sequences, 18% of them seen once. What was sequenced was PBMCs or a T cell subset sorted from them (not recorded which). The receptor source for this set is a man between 18 and 29 years old who had mild COVID-19 (a few samples of this study predate the infection). Cell type and time point are not known.

This clonotype was seen only once. The chain has TRBV12-3 or TRBV12-4 and TRBJ1-2; D remains ambiguous. This CDR3 region has 12 residues. Trimming pared 5 bases from V and 5 bases from J, leaving 9 bases between. CDR3 nucleotides: TGTGCCAGCAGTGCCAGTCGGTATGGCTACACCTTC. Translating it yields CASSASRYGYTF.

This clonotype has a handful of counts. The chain uses TRBV2 and TRBJ1-2; unclear D gene. Trimming removed 11 bases at V and 0 bases at J, with 13 bases between. Germline V gene sequence: CDR1 SNHLY, CDR2 FYNNEI. The CDR3 is made up of 13 amino acids. Here the CDR3 reads CAAEGSSNYGYTF. The CDR3 DNA follows: TGTGCCGCGGAGGGATCCTCTAACTATGGCTACACCTTC.

The V gene is TRBV2, the J gene TRBJ2-7, with 11 bases fitting TRBD2. V shed 11 bases and J 7 bases; nucleotides not matched to a gene: 16. This CDR3 has 15 residues. Per the germline V gene, CDR1 is SNHLY and CDR2 is FYNNEI. DNA of the CDR3: TGTGCCGCCCAGTCGACTAGCGGGGCCCTGGGGGAGCAGTACTTC. It is translated as CAAQSTSGALGEQYF.

This clonotype was observed at least ten times. This rearrangement joins TRBV7-3 to TRBJ2-6, with D hard to call. V dropped 6 bases and J dropped 1 base, with 4 bases sitting between them. CDR1 and CDR2 from the germline V gene are SGHTA and FQGTGA. The CDR3 runs to 13 residues. CDR3 sequence: CASRPSGANVLTF. In DNA form, the CDR3 reads TGTGCCAGCAGGCCTTCTGGGGCCAACGTCCTGACTTTC.

The chain uses TRBV5-1 and TRBJ1-1; D possibly corresponds to TRBD1 (5 bases). The CDR3 length is 17 residues. Trimming stripped 3 bases from V and 0 bases from J, with 18 bases between. Per the germline V gene, CDR1 is SGHRS and CDR2 is YFSETQ. As DNA, the CDR3 is TGCGCCAGCAGCTCCCGGGACGGACACCCAATGAACACTGAAGCTTTCTTT. Translated, it gives CASSSRDGHPMNTEAFF. The full variable domain, in which reference TRBV5-1 and TRBJ1-1 provide the parts outside the CDR3, is KAGVTQTPRYLIKTRGQQVTLSCSPISGHRSVSWYQQTPGQGLQFLFEYFSETQRNKGNFPGRFSGRQFSNSRSEMNVSTLELGDSALYLCASSSRDGHPMNTEAFFGQGTRLTVV.